Presented here are 5 T cell receptor beta chains from one specimen sequenced in a study of T cell repertoires in cytomegalovirus infection. Antigens of these TCRs are unknown. One entry per CDR3 protein, called by TCRdb with MiXCR from the reads. The sample lists around 300,000 distinct CDR3 sequences, roughly 25% seen once, with 10% to 15% in the top ten. Sequenced here: cultured PBMCs, sampled from culture after CMV antigen stimulation. These receptor sequences come from a human donor in good health (CMV status not recorded). Some clones in this sample may be carry-over from other donors' samples.

This clonotype was picked up many times. The chain has TRBV28 and TRBJ1-2, with unresolved D. Between the trimmed V and J ends, which lost 3 bases and 8 bases, there was a span of 7 bases. From germline, CDR1 is MDHEN and CDR2 SYDVKM. The CDR3 extends over 11 amino acids. CDR3 amino acids: CASSFIEGYTF. The CDR3 DNA sequence: TGTGCCAGCAGTTTTATAGAAGGCTACACCTTC.

J is TRBJ1-1 and V is TRBV12-3 or TRBV12-4; tentatively, D is TRBD1 (6 bases). Trimming cost V 9 bases and J 1 base, with 15 bases left between them. This CDR3 region has 14 residues. For the CDR3, the DNA is TGTGCCAGTCTTGTGGGGGCCCGGAACACTGAAGCTTTCTTT. Protein product: CASLVGARNTEAFF.

The chain uses TRBV20-1 and TRBJ2-1; TRBD1 might be the D (5 bases). This CDR3 is 13 amino acids long. With 8 bases removed from V and 5 bases from J, the gap between germline ends came to 16 bases. Germline V CDR1 and CDR2: DFQATT, SNEGSKA (reference sequence). CDR3 bases: TGCAGTCAAACTCAGGGAAATGACAATGAGCAGTTCTTC. It codes for CSQTQGNDNEQFF.

The chain employs TRBV5-4 and TRBJ2-1; the D call may be TRBD1 or TRBD2 (5 bases each). Looked up from germline, CDR1 is SGHNT and CDR2 is YYREEE (reference sequence). Deletions cut 5 bases from V and 8 bases from J, with 20 bases between. The CDR3 contains 15 residues. This CDR3 is CASRATANVGDEQFF. The CDR3 bases are TGTGCCAGCAGGGCGACCGCGAACGTGGGGGATGAGCAGTTCTTC.

Comments on this clonotype: Germline and junction disagree at one end, which may indicate a read error. The chain employs TRBV4-2 and TRBJ2-1, with 8 positions matching TRBD2. CDR1 and CDR2 from the germline V gene are LGHNA and YNFKEQ. The CDR3 has 14 residues. CDR3 residues: CASSQDLGGRYMLF. In DNA, the CDR3 is TGTGCCAGCAGCCAAGATCTGGGCGGGAGGTACATGCTCTTC.